This TCR beta chain was recovered during a study of neurological immune-mediated disorders. This clonotype was recorded many times. Using its own MiXCR run on the 5' RACE reads, TCRdb lists one record per CDR3 protein. The sample carries tens of thousands of distinct CDR3 sequences, about 3.4% recorded once. This CDR3 is 16 amino acids long. V gave up 4 bases and J gave up 7 bases; unmatched junction bases: 10. Germline CDR1 SEHNR, CDR2 FQNEAQ (reference sequence). This receptor was obtained from a man in his forties or fifties with multiple sclerosis. Sequencing was performed on PBMCs. V gene TRBV7-9 combines with J gene TRBJ1-5; 10 bases are a match to TRBD1. The CDR3 bases are TGTGCCAGCAGCTCTAGCGGGACAGGGGTGGTACAGCCCCAGCATTTT. This codes for CASSSSGTGVVQPQHF.